This T cell receptor beta chain comes out of a study of cytomegalovirus exposure and HLA in healthy donors (dated by TCRdb to about 2017). With regard to the full study: A later analysis indicated that the 110 or so validation repertoires were generated on the platform also employed for the 720 or so repertoires of the first cohort. The study aimed to test whether signatures of past pathogen exposure could be identified by cataloging public T cell receptors. A separate validation cohort of approximately 130 different subjects was used in addition to the roughly 670-subject first cohort. To predict cytomegalovirus infection status, the study brought together high-throughput TCR immunosequencing, statistical association of individual TCRs with disease status, and machine learning. What the research found in general, with its limitations: A later analysis had no HLA typing for the validation cohort, so co-occurrence there was scored across all 120 or so repertoires. While some public TCRs were present in many individuals, most TCR sequences turned up only very rarely across donors. Subsequent analysis determined that TCRs grouped into clusters in the first cohort also showed a tendency toward co-occurrence across the roughly 110 validation repertoires, and approximately 93% of cluster scores exceeded 0. According to the authors, the approach could potentially be generalized to other disease states and immunological phenotypes. A total of 150 to 200 TCR beta chains were listed by the study as associated with cytomegalovirus. Cytomegalovirus status was reported to be diagnosed by the classifier with high specificity and sensitivity in both the original and validation cohorts. A few of the identified cytomegalovirus-associated TCR beta chains were confirmed in vitro to be specific for cytomegalovirus antigens.

The donors were included in the validation cohort of 120 subjects, a group kept apart from the approximately 690-subject first cohort. The CDR3 has 15 amino acids, counting the end cysteine and phenylalanine. Only CDR3 DNA remains: 45 bases, in frame from the first base. Looking up the germline V gene yields CDR1 SGHNT and CDR2 YENEEA. V ends up 5 bases short and J 1 base short, with an unmatched junction base count of 3. A remark on this clone: The specificity of this receptor is unknown. One base away there is no much larger clone; base qualities are not given.

Library preparation was by the immunoSEQ multiplex PCR assay. On the authors' methods: A statistical classification framework was developed to diagnose cytomegalovirus status using the catalog of TCR beta chain sequences. TCRdb limited this immuneACCESS table to in-frame rearrangements with V and J called. A share of clones is missing; checked studies link under half to unresolved V genes, and the rest is unexplained. The V and J calls and clone size were taken over from that table, and D and trimming were inferred from the DNA. A total of roughly 70,000 clones appear in this sample, around 97% of them only once. Roughly 1.5% of the sample is taken by the ten largest.

Sequencing used PBMCs. Recombination connected TRBV11-3 to TRBJ2-2; 8 bases in between match TRBD2. The TCR comes from a woman between 18 and 29 years old in good health and CMV-seropositive. The DNA sequence is given as TGTGCCAGCAGCCTGGGACTAGTGAACACCGGGGAGCTGTTTTTT. Translated, it gives CASSLGLVNTGELFF.